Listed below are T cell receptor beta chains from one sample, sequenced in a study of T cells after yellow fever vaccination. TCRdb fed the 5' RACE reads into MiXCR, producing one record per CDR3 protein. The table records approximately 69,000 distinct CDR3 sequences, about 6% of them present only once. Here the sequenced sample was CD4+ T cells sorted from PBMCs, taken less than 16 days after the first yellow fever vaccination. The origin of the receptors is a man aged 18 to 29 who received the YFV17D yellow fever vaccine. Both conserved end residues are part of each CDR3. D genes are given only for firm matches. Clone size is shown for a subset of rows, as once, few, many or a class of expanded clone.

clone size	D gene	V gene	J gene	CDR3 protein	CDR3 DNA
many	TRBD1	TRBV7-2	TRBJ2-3	CASSPTGTGRDTQYF	TGTGCCAGCAGCCCCACCGGGACAGGGAGAGATACGCAGTATTTT
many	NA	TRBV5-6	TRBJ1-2	CASSLVEGSANYGYTF	TGTGCCAGCAGCTTGGTTGAAGGATCCGCTAACTATGGCTACACCTTC
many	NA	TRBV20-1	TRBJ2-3	CSADPGRSTDTQYF	TGCAGTGCCGACCCGGGACGTAGCACAGATACGCAGTATTTT
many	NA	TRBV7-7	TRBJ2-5	CASSLGQVYGTQYF	TGTGCCAGCAGCTTAGGGCAGGTCTATGGGACCCAGTACTTC
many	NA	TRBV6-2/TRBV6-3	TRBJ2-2	CASSYWLGTGELFF	TGTGCCAGCAGTTATTGGTTGGGTACCGGGGAGCTGTTTTTT
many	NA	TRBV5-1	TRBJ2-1	CASSPRASPYNEQFF	TGCGCCAGCAGCCCCAGGGCCAGTCCCTACAATGAGCAGTTCTTC
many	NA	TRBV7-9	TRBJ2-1	CASSAGHGGFNEQFF	TGTGCCAGCAGCGCCGGACACGGCGGGTTCAATGAGCAGTTCTTC
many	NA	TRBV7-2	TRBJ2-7	CASSLAWDTAYEQYF	TGTGCCAGCAGCTTAGCGTGGGACACAGCCTACGAGCAGTACTTC
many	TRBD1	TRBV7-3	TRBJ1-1	CASSSAPYRGRGTEAFF	TGTGCCAGCAGCTCTGCACCTTACAGGGGGAGAGGCACTGAAGCTTTCTTT
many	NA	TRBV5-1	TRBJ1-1	CASSSTGTPNTEAFF	TGCGCCAGCAGCTCCACCGGGACCCCGAACACTGAAGCTTTCTTT
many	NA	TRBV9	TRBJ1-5	CASSADSYGQPQHF	TGTGCCAGCAGCGCGGACAGTTACGGTCAGCCCCAGCATTTT
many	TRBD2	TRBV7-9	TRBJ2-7	CASSPIWDYTSPHEQYF	TGTGCCAGCAGCCCAATATGGGACTACACAAGCCCCCACGAGCAGTACTTC
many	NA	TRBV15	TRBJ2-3	CATSRARGAGTDTQYF	TGTGCCACCAGCAGAGCCCGGGGGGCGGGTACAGATACGCAGTATTTT
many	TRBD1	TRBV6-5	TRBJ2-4	CASSSPGQGKNIQYF	TGTGCCAGCAGTTCCCCGGGACAGGGCAAAAACATTCAGTACTTC
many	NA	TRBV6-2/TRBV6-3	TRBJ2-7	CASSYEDGVIYEQYF	TGTGCCAGCAGTTACGAGGACGGGGTTATCTACGAGCAGTACTTC
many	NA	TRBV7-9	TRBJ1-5	CASSGQDNQPQHF	TGTGCCAGCAGTGGGCAGGACAATCAGCCCCAGCATTTT
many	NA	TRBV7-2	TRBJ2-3	CASSQPTGFLTDTQYF	TGTGCCAGCAGCCAGCCAACAGGATTCCTCACAGATACGCAGTATTTT
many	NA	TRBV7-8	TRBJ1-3	CASSFNGERPGNTIYF	TGTGCCAGCAGCTTTAATGGGGAGAGGCCTGGAAACACCATATATTTT
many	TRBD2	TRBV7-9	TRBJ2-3	CASSFGLAGGQDTQYF	TGTGCCAGCAGCTTCGGACTAGCGGGGGGGCAAGATACGCAGTATTTT
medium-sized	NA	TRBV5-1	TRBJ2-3	CASSFGGSTDTQYF	TGCGCCAGCAGCTTCGGGGGCAGCACAGATACGCAGTATTTT
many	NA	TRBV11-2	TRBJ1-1	CASSLNFGARRANTEAFF	TGTGCCAGCAGCTTAAATTTCGGGGCGAGGCGGGCGAACACTGAAGCTTTCTTT
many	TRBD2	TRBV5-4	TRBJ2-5	CASSSTSGGRETQYF	TGTGCCAGCAGCAGCACTAGCGGGGGACGGGAGACCCAGTACTTC
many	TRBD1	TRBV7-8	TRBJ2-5	CASGRDSETQYF	TGTGCCAGCGGACGGGACAGTGAGACCCAGTACTTC
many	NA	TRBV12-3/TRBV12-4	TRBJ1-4	CASSARVGATNEKLFF	TGTGCCAGCAGTGCCAGGGTGGGAGCAACTAATGAAAAACTGTTTTTT
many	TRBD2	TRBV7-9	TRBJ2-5	CASSLGGGPQETQYF	TGTGCCAGCAGCCTGGGGGGGGGTCCCCAAGAGACCCAGTACTTC
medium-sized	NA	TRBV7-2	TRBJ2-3	CASSLVVGTDTQYF	TGTGCCAGCAGCTTAGTGGTGGGGACAGATACGCAGTATTTT
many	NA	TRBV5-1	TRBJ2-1	CASSLAAGSYNEQFF	TGCGCCAGCAGCTTAGCGGCTGGCTCCTACAATGAGCAGTTCTTC
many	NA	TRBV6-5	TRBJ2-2	CASSGLPNTGELFF	TGTGCCAGCAGCGGACTACCGAACACCGGGGAGCTGTTTTTT
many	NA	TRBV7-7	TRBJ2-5	CASSLAPTGSQETQYF	TGTGCCAGCAGCTTAGCGCCAACAGGCTCCCAAGAGACCCAGTACTTC
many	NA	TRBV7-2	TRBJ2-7	CASSPTLGPAYEQYF	TGTGCCAGCAGCCCAACATTGGGACCAGCCTACGAGCAGTACTTC
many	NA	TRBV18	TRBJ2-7	CASSPLEGRYEQYF	TGTGCCAGCTCACCACTGGAGGGGCGGTACGAGCAGTACTTC
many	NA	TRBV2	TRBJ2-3	CASSRGLMDTQYF	TGTGCCAGCAGCAGAGGCTTGATGGATACGCAGTATTTT
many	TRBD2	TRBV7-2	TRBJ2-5	CASSPQAGQETQYF	TGTGCCAGCAGCCCTCAAGCGGGGCAAGAGACCCAGTACTTC
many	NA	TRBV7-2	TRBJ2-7	CASSLVVGLEQYF	TGTGCCAGCAGCTTAGTGGTAGGCCTCGAGCAGTACTTC
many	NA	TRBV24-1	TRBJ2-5	CATSDLKGGETQYF	TGTGCCACCAGTGATTTGAAGGGGGGAGAGACCCAGTACTTC
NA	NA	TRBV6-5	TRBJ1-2	CASRAPGGRVDGYTF	TGTGCCAGCAGAGCCCCTGGGGGGCGGGTCGATGGCTACACCTTC
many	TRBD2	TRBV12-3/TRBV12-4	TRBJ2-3	CASSKTSGGRSTDTQYF	TGTGCCAGCAGCAAGACTAGCGGGGGCCGAAGCACAGATACGCAGTATTTT
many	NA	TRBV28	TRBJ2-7	CASSPAHSYEQYF	TGTGCCAGCAGTCCGGCACACTCCTACGAGCAGTACTTC
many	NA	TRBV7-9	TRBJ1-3	CASSSDYLPIYF	TGTGCCAGCAGCTCCGACTATTTGCCCATATATTTT
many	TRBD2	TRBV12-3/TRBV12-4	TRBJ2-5	CASSPNLAGFQTQYF	TGTGCCAGCAGCCCCAATCTAGCGGGGTTTCAGACCCAGTACTTC
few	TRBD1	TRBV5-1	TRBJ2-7	CASSPPGQGLAEQYF	TGCGCCAGCAGCCCACCGGGACAGGGCCTTGCCGAACAGTACTTC